A single sample is the source of the 19 T cell receptor beta chains below, sequenced in a study of blood T cell repertoires in COVID-19. Repertoires were generated with immunoSEQ multiplex PCR, while TCRdb's copy carries only in-frame clones and drops some. Among about 88,000 clones listed, about 83% were seen once. The sample consisted of peripheral blood. These receptors were taken from a woman aged 70-85 years with acute or convalescent COVID-19.

This rearrangement joins TRBV27 to TRBJ1-3; tentative D call: TRBD1 (6 bases). Germline-derived CDR1 and CDR2 are MNHEY and SMNVEV (reference sequence). V lost 8 bases to trimming and J lost 5 bases, with 13 bases between them. The CDR3 is made up of 13 amino acids. As DNA, the CDR3 is TGTGCCAGCGCGGACAGTGGGAGAAACACCATATATTTT. Translating it yields CASADSGRNTIYF.

This chain uses TRBV7-2 with TRBJ2-5, with 11 bases fitting TRBD2. Germline trimming cut 5 bases from V and 7 bases from J; bases unmatched to any gene: 21. The CDR3 is 19 amino acids. Germline assignment: CDR1 SGHTA and CDR2 FQGNSA. CDR3 loop: CASSLPRVAGGPNRWTQYF. For the CDR3, the DNA is TGTGCCAGCAGCCTCCCTAGGGTAGCGGGGGGGCCTAATAGGTGGACCCAGTACTTC.

The chain joins TRBV3-1 (or the pseudogene TRBV3-2) to TRBJ2-4; D may be TRBD1 (6 bases). With 6 bases removed from V and 0 bases from J, the gap between germline ends came to 12 bases. Germline V gene data show CDR1 as LGHDT and CDR2 as YNNKEL (reference sequence). This CDR3 is 15 amino acids long. CDR3 nucleotides: TGTGCCAGCAGACAGGGCCCCTTAGCCAAAAACATTCAGTACTTC. It encodes CASRQGPLAKNIQYF.

The chain is built from TRBV5-8 and TRBJ2-1; TRBD2 agrees at 7 bases. CDR3 length: 15 amino acids. Germline loops: CDR1 SGHTS, CDR2 YDEGEE. The V gene end was trimmed by 0 bases and the J gene end by 8 bases; junction bases not matched to a gene: 8. In DNA, the CDR3 is TGTGCCAGCAGCTTGGCCTTGCGGGAGTGGGATGAGCAGTTCTTC. Translated, it gives CASSLALREWDEQFF.

V is TRBV12-3 or TRBV12-4 and J is TRBJ1-1; D remains ambiguous. The CDR3 runs 13 residues. V was cut by 3 bases and J by 4 bases, with 9 bases left in between. CDR3 sequence (DNA): TGTGCCAGCAGTTTTCAAGGAGGCACTGAAGCTTTCTTT. It specifies CASSFQGGTEAFF.

The chain combines TRBV14 with TRBJ1-2, with D perhaps matching TRBD1 (5 bases). Trimming removed 6 bases from V and 3 bases from J, with 14 bases in between. The V gene's germline CDR1 is SGHDN and CDR2 FVKESK. There are 14 residues in the CDR3. CDR3 loop: CASSPGGVHYGYTF. The CDR3 coding sequence is TGTGCCAGCAGTCCCGGAGGGGTTCACTATGGCTACACCTTC.

This rearrangement joins TRBV28 to TRBJ2-6, with D hard to call. V was clipped by 3 bases and J by 12 bases, with 12 bases between them. Per germline, CDR1 MDHEN and CDR2 SYDVKM. The CDR3 spans 13 residues. CDR3 bases: TGTGCCAGCAGTTTGTTGCAGGCAAGCGTCCTGACTTTC. Encoded protein: CASSLLQASVLTF.

A word on this clone: One junction end does not reproduce the germline sequence, and a read error may be involved. This chain joins TRBV13 and TRBJ2-1; no reliable D call. The V gene's germline CDR1 is PRHDT and CDR2 FYEKMQ (reference sequence). CDR3 size: 15 residues. CDR3 loop: CASSLGVAVNNEQFF. The CDR3 coding sequence is TGTGCCAGCAGCCTAGGTGTTGCGGTAAACAATGAGCAGTTCTTC. Full variable domain (outside the CDR3, taken from reference TRBV13 and TRBJ2-1): AAGVIQSPRHLIKEKRETATLKCYPIPRHDTVYWYQQGPGQDPQFLISFYEKMQSDKGSIPDRFSAQQFSDYHSELNMSSLELGDSALYFCASSLGVAVNNEQFFGPGTRLTVL.

The chain combines TRBV6-6 with TRBJ1-2; 8 bases are shared with TRBD1. CDR1 and CDR2 from the germline V gene are MNHNY and SVGAGI (reference sequence). This CDR3 is 13 amino acids long. Losses at the gene ends were 5 bases for V and 3 bases for J; bases not matched to a gene: 2. The CDR3 reads CASSGTGDYGYTF. The CDR3 DNA follows: TGTGCCAGCAGTGGGACAGGAGACTATGGCTACACCTTC.

The chain uses TRBV4-2 and TRBJ2-1; TRBD2 matches 11 bases. CDR3 length equals 17 residues. The germline V gene encodes CDR1 LGHNA and CDR2 YNFKEQ. Trimming removed 0 bases from V and 3 bases from J; junction bases left unmatched: 4. CDR3 in DNA: TGTGCCAGCAGCCAAGATGAACTAGCGGGGGTCTACAATGAGCAGTTCTTC. Protein product: CASSQDELAGVYNEQFF.

The J gene is TRBJ1-1, the V gene TRBV23-1, with TRBD1 matching over 8 bases. TRBV23-1 is an ORF, and what it does is uncertain. The CDR3 is made up of 18 amino acids. V shed 3 bases, J shed 0 bases, and the junction held 12 bases outside the gene matches. In nucleotides, the CDR3 is TGCGCCAGCAGTCACCCGCCCCGGACAGGGCGAGTGAACACTGAAGCTTTCTTT. Encoded protein: CASSHPPRTGRVNTEAFF.

The V gene is TRBV15, the J gene TRBJ1-3, with 8 bases matching TRBD1. The junction had 3 bases not matched to a gene; V was cut back by 0 bases and J by 2 bases. Per the germline V gene, CDR1 is LNHNV and CDR2 is YYDKDF (reference sequence). This CDR3 comprises 16 residues. This CDR3 reads CATSRDQDRAGNTIYF. In DNA form, the CDR3 reads TGTGCCACCAGCAGAGATCAGGACAGGGCTGGAAACACCATATATTTT.

This chain uses TRBV6-1 with TRBJ2-7; TRBD2 is a possible D gene (6 bases). This CDR3 has 15 amino acids. CDR1 and CDR2 (germline): MNHNS, SASEGT. The germline V and J ends were trimmed by 3 bases and 6 bases, with 18 bases remaining between them. CDR3 sequence reads: CASSDPGLPPSEQYV. CDR3 nucleotides: TGTGCCAGCAGTGACCCGGGACTTCCTCCTAGCGAGCAGTACGTC.

The rearrangement joins TRBV7-2 to TRBJ2-2; unclear D gene. The germline V gene encodes CDR1 SGHTA and CDR2 FQGNSA. The CDR3 has 15 amino acids. V lost 1 base and J 1 base, leaving 7 bases between the germline ends. CDR3 sequence: CASSLGGLNTGELFF. DNA for the CDR3: TGTGCCAGCAGCTTAGGAGGCTTGAACACCGGGGAGCTGTTTTTT.

The J gene is TRBJ1-1, the V gene TRBV19, with D perhaps matching TRBD1 (5 bases). Germline-derived CDR1 and CDR2 are LNHDA and SQIVND (reference sequence). There are 14 residues in the CDR3. Trimming stripped 6 bases from V and 1 base from J, with 12 bases between. In DNA, the CDR3 is TGTGCCAGTAGGAAACTCGGGGGGAACACTGAAGCTTTCTTT. This gives the protein CASRKLGGNTEAFF.

The rearrangement links TRBV5-4 to TRBJ2-3, with 10 positions matching TRBD2. The CDR3 spans 17 residues. J lost 3 bases, V lost 3 bases, and 10 bases had no gene match. Germline loops: CDR1 SGHNT, CDR2 YYREEE (reference sequence). The CDR3 region is CASSSPPLAGVTDTQYF. CDR3 DNA: TGTGCCAGCAGCTCGCCGCCCCTAGCGGGGGTTACAGATACGCAGTATTTT.

The chain carries TRBV7-9 and TRBJ1-2, with 10 bases identical to TRBD1. V gave up 5 bases and J gave up 4 bases; unmatched junction bases: 10. Germline V gene lookup returns CDR1 SEHNR and CDR2 FQNEAQ (reference sequence). The CDR3 is 16 amino acids. The CDR3 DNA sequence: TGTGCCAGCAGCCGAAGCGGGACAGGGGAGATCTATGGCTACACCTTC. Translated, it gives CASSRSGTGEIYGYTF.

The chain recombines TRBV5-1 with TRBJ2-1; possible D gene TRBD1, 7 bases. This CDR3 comprises 18 residues. The ends were cut back, 4 bases at V and 5 bases at J, with 25 bases in the middle. The germline V gene has CDR1 SGHRS and CDR2 YFSETQ. The CDR3, as DNA: TGCGCCAGCAGCCGAACCGGGGGACAGCAGGGGGTACACAATGAGCAGTTCTTC. Translating it yields CASSRTGGQQGVHNEQFF.

The gene calls are TRBV2 and TRBJ1-1; TRBD1 matches 8 bases. V shed 3 bases, J shed 1 base, and the junction held 7 bases outside the gene matches. The CDR3 runs to 16 residues. CDR1 and CDR2 from the germline V gene are SNHLY and FYNNEI. CDR3 sequence (DNA): TGTGCCAGCAGTGAGAACCGACAGGGGTGGAACACTGAAGCTTTCTTT. Protein product: CASSENRQGWNTEAFF.